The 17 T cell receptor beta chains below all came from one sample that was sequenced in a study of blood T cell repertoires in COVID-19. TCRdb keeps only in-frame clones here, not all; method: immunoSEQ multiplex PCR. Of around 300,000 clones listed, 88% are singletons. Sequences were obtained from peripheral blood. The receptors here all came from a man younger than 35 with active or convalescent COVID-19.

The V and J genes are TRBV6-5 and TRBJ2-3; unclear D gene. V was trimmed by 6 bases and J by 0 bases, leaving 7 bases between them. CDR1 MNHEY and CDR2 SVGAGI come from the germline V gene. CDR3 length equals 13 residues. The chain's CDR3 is CASRYRSTDTQYF. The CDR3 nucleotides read TGTGCCAGCAGGTACCGGAGCACAGATACGCAGTATTTT.

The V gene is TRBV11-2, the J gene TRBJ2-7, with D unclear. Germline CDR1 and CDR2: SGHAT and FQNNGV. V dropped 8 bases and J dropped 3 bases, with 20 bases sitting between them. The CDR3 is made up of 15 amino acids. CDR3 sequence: CASAQSRGFNYEQYF. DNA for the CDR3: TGTGCCAGCGCACAGTCCCGTGGGTTTAACTACGAGCAGTACTTC.

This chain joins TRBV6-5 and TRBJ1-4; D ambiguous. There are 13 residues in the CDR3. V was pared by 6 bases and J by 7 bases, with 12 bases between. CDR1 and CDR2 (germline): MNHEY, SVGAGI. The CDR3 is CASRPPVSEKLFF. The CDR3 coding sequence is TGTGCCAGCAGGCCTCCAGTCAGTGAAAAACTGTTTTTT.

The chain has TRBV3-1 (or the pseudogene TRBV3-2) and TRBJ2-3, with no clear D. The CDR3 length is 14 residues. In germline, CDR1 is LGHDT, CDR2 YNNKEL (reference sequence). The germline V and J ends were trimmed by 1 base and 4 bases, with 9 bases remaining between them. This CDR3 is CASSQGLVADTQYF. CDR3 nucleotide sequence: TGTGCCAGCAGCCAAGGCTTAGTTGCAGATACGCAGTATTTT.

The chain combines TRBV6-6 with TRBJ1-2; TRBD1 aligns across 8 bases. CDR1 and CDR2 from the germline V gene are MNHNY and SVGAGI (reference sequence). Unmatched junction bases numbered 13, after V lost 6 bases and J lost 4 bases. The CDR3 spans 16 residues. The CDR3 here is CASSRGIDRGIYGYTF. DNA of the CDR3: TGTGCCAGCAGCCGCGGTATTGACAGGGGTATCTATGGCTACACCTTC.

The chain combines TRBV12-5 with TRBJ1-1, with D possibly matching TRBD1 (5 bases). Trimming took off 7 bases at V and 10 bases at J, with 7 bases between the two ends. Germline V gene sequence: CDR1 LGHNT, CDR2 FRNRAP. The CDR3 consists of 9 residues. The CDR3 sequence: CASAQGAFF. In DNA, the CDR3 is TGTGCTAGTGCCCAGGGAGCTTTCTTT.

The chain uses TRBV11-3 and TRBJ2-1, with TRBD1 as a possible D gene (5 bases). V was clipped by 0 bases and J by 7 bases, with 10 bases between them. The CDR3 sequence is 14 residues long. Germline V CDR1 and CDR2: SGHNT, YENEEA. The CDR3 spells CASSLDTDRNEQFF. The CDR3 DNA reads TGTGCCAGCAGCTTAGACACCGACAGAAATGAGCAGTTCTTC.

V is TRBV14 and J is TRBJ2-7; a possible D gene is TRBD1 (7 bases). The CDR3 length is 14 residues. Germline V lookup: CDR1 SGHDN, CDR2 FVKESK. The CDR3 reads CPQQGLRGVYEQYF. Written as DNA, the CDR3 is TGTCCCCAGCAGGGACTCAGGGGGGTTTACGAGCAGTACTTC.

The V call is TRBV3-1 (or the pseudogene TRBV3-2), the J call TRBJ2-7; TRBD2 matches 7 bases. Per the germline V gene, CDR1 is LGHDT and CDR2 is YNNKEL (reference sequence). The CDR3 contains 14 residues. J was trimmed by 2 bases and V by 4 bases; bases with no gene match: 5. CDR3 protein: CASSPRGVAYEQYF. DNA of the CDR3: TGTGCCAGCAGCCCTCGGGGGGTCGCCTACGAGCAGTACTTC.

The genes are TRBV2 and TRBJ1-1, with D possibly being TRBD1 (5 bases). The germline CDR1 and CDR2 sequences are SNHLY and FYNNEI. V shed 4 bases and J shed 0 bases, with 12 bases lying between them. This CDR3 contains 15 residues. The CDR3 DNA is TGTGCCAGCAGTGGCCCCAGGGAAGTGAACACTGAAGCTTTCTTT. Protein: CASSGPREVNTEAFF.

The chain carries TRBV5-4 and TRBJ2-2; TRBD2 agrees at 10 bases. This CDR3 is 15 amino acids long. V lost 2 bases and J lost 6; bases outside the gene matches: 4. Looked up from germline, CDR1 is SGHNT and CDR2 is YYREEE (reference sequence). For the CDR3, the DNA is TGTGCCAGCAGCTTCGGCAGCGGGGGGGCCGGGGAGCTGTTTTTT. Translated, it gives CASSFGSGGAGELFF.

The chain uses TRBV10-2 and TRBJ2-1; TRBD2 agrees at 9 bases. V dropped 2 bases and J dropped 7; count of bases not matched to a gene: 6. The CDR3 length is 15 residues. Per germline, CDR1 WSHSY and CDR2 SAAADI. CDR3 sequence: CASSELAGGPNEQFF. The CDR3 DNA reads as TGCGCCAGCAGTGAGCTGGCGGGGGGGCCAAATGAGCAGTTCTTC.

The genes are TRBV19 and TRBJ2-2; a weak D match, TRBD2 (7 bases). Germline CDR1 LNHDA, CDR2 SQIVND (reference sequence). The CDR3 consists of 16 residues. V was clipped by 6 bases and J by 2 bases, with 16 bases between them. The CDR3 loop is CASRGSRGLNTGELFF. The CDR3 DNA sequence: TGTGCCAGTAGAGGGTCGCGGGGGCTCAACACCGGGGAGCTGTTTTTT.

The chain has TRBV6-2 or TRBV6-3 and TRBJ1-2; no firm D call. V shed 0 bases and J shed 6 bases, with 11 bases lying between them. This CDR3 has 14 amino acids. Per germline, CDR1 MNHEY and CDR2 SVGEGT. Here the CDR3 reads CASSYSGLRHGYTF. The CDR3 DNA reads TGTGCCAGCAGTTACTCTGGCCTCAGGCATGGCTACACCTTC.

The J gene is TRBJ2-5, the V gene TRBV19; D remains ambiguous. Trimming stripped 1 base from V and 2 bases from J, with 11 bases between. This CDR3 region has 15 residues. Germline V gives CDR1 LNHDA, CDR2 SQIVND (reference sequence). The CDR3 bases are TGTGCCAGTAGTATAGTTTCAGGTACTCAAGAGACCCAGTACTTC. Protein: CASSIVSGTQETQYF.

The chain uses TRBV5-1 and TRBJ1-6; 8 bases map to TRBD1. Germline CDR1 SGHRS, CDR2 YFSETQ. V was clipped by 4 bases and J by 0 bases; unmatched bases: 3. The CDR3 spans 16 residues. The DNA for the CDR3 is TGCGCCAGCAGCCCTACAGGGGGCTCCTATAATTCACCCCTCCACTTT. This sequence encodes CASSPTGGSYNSPLHF.

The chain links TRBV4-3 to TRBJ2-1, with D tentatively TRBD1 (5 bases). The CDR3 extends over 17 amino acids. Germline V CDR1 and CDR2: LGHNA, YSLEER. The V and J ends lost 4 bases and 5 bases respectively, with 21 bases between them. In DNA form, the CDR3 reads TGCGCCAGCAGCCCGAACAGGCTAGTAAGTTACGACAATGAGCAGTTCTTC. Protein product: CASSPNRLVSYDNEQFF.